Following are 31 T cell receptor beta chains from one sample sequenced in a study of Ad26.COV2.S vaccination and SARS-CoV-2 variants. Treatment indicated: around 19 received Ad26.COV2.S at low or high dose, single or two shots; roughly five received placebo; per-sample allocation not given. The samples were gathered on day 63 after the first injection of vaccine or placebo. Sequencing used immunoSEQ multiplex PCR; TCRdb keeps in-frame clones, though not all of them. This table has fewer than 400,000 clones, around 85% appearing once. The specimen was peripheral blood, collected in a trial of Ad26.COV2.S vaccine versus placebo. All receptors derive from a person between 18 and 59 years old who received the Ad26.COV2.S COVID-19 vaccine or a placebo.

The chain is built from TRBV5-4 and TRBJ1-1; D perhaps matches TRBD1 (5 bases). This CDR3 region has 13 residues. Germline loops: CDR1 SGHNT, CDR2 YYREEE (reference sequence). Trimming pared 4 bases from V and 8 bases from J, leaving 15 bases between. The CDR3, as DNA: TGTGCCAGCAGCCCGGAGGATCAGGGAGAAGCTTTCTTT. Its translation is CASSPEDQGEAFF.

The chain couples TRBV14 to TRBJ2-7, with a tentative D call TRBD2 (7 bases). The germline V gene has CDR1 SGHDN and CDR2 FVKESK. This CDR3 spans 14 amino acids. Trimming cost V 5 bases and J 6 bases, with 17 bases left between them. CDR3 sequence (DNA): TGTGCCAGCAGCAAGCGGGACACCCTCGGCGAGCAGTACTTC. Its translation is CASSKRDTLGEQYF.

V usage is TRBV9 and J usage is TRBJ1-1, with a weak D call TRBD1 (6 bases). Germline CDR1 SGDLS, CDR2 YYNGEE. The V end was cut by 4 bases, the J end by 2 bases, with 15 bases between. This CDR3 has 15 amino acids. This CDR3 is CASSPGQTTNTEAFF. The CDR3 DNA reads TGTGCCAGCAGCCCAGGACAGACAACTAACACTGAAGCTTTCTTT.

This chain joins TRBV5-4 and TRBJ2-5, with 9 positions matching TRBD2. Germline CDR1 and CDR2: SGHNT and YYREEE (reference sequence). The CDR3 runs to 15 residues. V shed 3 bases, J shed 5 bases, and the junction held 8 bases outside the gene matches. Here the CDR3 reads CASSSSGASGETQYF. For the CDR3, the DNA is TGTGCCAGCAGCTCTAGCGGGGCCTCGGGGGAGACCCAGTACTTC.

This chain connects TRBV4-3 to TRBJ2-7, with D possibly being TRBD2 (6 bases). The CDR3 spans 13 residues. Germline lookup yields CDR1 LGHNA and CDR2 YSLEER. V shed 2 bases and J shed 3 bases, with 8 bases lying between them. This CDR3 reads CASSQLRGYEQYF. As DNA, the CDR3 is TGCGCCAGCAGCCAATTGCGGGGCTACGAGCAGTACTTC.

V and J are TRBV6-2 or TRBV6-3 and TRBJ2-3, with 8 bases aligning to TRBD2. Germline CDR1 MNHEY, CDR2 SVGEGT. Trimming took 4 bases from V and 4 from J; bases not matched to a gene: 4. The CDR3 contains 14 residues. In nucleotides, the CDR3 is TGTGCCAGCAGTTCGGGGGGGCCTTCAGATACGCAGTATTTT. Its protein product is CASSSGGPSDTQYF.

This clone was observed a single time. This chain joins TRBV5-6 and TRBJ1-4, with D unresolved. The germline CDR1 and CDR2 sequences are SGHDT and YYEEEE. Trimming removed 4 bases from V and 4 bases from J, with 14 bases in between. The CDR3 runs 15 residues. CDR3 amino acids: CASSPYVSLNEKLFF. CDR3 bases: TGTGCCAGCAGCCCCTACGTCAGCCTTAATGAAAAACTGTTTTTT.

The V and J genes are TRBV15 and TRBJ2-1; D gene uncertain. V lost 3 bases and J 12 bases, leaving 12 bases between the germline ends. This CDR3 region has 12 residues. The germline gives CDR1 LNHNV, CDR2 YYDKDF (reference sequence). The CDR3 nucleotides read TGTGCCACCAGCAGGCTGAACGCCAGGCAGTTCTTC. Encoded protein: CATSRLNARQFF.

Here the CDR3 reads CASSFGVGQGNSPLHF. The CDR3, as DNA: TGTGCCAGCAGCTTTGGGGTAGGGCAGGGGAATTCACCCCTCCACTTT. This chain joins TRBV7-2 and TRBJ1-6, with a tentative D call TRBD1 (6 bases). V lost 3 bases, J lost 7 bases, and 16 bases lay in between. This CDR3 has 16 amino acids. Germline V lookup: CDR1 SGHTA, CDR2 FQGNSA.

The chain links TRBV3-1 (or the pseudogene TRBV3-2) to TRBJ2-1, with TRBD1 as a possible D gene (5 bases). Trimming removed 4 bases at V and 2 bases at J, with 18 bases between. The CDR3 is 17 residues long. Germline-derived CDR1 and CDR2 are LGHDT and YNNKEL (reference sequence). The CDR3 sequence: CASSPHLWGATYNEQFF. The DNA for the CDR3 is TGTGCCAGCAGCCCACACCTCTGGGGCGCTACCTACAATGAGCAGTTCTTC.

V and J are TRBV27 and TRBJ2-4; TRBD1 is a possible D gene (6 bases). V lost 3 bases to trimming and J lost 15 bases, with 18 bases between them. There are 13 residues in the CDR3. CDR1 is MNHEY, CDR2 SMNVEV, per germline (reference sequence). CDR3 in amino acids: CASSFGRGRWLYF. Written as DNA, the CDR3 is TGTGCCAGCAGTTTTGGCAGGGGTAGATGGCTGTACTTC.

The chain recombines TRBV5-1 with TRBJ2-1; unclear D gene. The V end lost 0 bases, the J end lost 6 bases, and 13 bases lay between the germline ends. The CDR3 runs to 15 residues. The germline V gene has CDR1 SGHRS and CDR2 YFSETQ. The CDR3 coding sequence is TGCGCCAGCAGCTTGGCCGGGTATGAAGCCAATGAGCAGTTCTTC. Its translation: CASSLAGYEANEQFF.

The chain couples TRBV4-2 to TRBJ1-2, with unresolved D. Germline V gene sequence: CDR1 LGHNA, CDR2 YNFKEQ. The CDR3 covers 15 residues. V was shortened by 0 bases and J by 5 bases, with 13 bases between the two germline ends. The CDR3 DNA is TGTGCCAGCAGCCAAGATGAGGGATCTGGGTATGGCTACACCTTC. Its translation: CASSQDEGSGYGYTF.

CDR3 region: CASSFSGGPGGYTF. CDR3 nucleotide sequence: TGTGCCAGCAGCTTCAGCGGAGGTCCGGGGGGCTACACCTTC. The chain has TRBV7-9 and TRBJ1-2; D ambiguous. Germline V lookup: CDR1 SEHNR, CDR2 FQNEAQ (reference sequence). The CDR3 is made up of 14 amino acids. The V and J ends lost 3 bases and 8 bases respectively, with 16 bases between them.

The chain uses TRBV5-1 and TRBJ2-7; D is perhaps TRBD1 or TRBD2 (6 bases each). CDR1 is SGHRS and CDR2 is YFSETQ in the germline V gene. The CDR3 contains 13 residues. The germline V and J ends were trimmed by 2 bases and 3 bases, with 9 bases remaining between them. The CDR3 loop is CASSLGGFYEQYF. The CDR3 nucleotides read TGCGCCAGCAGCTTAGGGGGGTTCTACGAGCAGTACTTC.

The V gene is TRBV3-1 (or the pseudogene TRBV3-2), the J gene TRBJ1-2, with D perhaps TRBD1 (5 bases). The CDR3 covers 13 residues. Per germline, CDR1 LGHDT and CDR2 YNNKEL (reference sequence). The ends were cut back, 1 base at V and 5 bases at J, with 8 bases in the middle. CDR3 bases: TGTGCCAGCAGCCAAGGGGGCACATATGGCTACACCTTC. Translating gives CASSQGGTYGYTF.

The chain's CDR3 is CASSAGTIYGYTF. The CDR3 region has the DNA TGTGCCAGCAGTGCCGGGACAATCTATGGCTACACCTTC. The rearrangement joins TRBV12-3 or TRBV12-4 to TRBJ1-2; possibly TRBD1 for D (6 bases). The length of the CDR3 is 13 residues. Trimming pared 5 bases from V and 4 bases from J, leaving 11 bases between.

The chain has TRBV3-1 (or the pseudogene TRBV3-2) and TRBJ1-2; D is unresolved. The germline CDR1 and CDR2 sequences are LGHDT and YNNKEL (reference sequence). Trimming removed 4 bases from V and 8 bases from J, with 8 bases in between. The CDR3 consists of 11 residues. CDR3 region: CASSRGGGYTF. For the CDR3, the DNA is TGTGCCAGCAGCCGTGGCGGCGGCTACACCTTC.

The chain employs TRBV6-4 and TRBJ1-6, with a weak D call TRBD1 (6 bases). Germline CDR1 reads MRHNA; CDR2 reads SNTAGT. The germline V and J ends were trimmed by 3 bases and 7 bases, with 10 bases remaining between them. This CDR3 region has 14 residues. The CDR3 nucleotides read TGTGCCAGCAGTGAAACCGGGGGCAATTCACCCCTCCACTTT. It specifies CASSETGGNSPLHF.

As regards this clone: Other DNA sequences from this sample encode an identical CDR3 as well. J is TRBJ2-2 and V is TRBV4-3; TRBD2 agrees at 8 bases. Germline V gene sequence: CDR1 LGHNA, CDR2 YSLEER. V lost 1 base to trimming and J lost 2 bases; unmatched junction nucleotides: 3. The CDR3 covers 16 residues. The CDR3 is CASSQAAGGNTGELFF. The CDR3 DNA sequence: TGCGCCAGCAGCCAAGCGGCGGGGGGAAACACCGGGGAGCTGTTTTTT.

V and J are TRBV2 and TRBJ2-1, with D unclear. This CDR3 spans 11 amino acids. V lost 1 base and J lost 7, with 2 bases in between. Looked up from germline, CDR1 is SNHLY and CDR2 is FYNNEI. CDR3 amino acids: CASSEENEQFF. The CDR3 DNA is TGTGCCAGCAGTGAAGAGAATGAGCAGTTCTTC. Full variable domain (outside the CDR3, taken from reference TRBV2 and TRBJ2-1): EPEVTQTPSHQVTQMGQEVILRCVPISNHLYFYWYRQILGQKVEFLVSFYNNEISEKSEIFDDQFSVERPDGSNFTLKIRSTKLEDSAMYFCASSEENEQFFGPGTRLTVL.

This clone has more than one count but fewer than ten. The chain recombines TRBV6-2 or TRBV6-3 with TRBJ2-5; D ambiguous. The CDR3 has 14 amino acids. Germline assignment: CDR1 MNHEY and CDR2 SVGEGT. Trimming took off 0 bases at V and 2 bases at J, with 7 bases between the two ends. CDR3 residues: CASSYSWGQETQYF. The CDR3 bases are TGTGCCAGCAGTTACTCGTGGGGACAAGAGACCCAGTACTTC.

The CDR3 here is CASSLWDNTEAFF. The DNA of the CDR3 is TGTGCCAGCAGTTTGTGGGATAACACTGAAGCTTTCTTT. The chain joins TRBV12-3 or TRBV12-4 to TRBJ1-1, with no clear D. The CDR3 loop spans 13 amino acids. Trimming removed 3 bases from V and 2 bases from J, with 7 bases in between.

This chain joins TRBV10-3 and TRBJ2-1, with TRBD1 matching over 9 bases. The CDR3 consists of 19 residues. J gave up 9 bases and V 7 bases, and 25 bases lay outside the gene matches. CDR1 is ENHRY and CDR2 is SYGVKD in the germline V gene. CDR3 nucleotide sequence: TGTGCCATCAAGGGTCGGGACAGGGTGGGTGAGCACCCTATCACTGAGCAGTTCTTC. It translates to CAIKGRDRVGEHPITEQFF.

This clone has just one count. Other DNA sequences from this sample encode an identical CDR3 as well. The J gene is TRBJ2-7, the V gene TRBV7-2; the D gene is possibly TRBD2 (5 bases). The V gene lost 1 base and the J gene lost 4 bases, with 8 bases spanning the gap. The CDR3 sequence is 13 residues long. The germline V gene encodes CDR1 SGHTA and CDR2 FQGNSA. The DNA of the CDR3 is TGTGCCAGCAGCTTAGGGCTAGCTTACGAGCAGTACTTC. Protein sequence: CASSLGLAYEQYF.

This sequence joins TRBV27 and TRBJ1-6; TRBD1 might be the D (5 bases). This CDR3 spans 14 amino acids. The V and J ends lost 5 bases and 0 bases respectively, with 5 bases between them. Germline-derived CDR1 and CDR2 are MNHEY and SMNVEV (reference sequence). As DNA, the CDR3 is TGTGCCAGCAGTGGGGGCTCCTATAATTCACCCCTCCACTTT. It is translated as CASSGGSYNSPLHF.

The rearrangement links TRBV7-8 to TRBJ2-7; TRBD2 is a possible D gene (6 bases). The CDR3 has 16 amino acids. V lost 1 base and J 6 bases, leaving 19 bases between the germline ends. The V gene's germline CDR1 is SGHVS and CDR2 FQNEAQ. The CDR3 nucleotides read TGTGCCAGCAGCTTAGGGAAGAGGAGAGGAGGGTTCGAGCAGTACTTC. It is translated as CASSLGKRRGGFEQYF.

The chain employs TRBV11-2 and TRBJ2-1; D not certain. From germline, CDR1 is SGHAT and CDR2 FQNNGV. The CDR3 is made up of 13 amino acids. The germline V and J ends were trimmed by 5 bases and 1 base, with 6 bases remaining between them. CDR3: CASSKISYNEQFF. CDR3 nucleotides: TGTGCCAGCAGCAAGATTTCCTACAATGAGCAGTTCTTC.

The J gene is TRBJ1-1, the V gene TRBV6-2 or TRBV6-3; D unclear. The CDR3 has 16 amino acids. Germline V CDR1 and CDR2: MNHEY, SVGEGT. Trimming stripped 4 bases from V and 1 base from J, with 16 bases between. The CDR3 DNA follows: TGTGCCAGCAGTTCCGGTCTGCCCCTTGGGAACACTGAAGCTTTCTTT. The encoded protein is CASSSGLPLGNTEAFF.

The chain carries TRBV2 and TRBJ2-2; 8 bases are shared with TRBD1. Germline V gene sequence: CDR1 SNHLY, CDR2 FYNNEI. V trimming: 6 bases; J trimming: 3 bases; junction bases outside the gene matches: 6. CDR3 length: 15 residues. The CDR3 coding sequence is TGTGCCAGCAGAAGACAGGGGTTTGACACCGGGGAGCTGTTTTTT. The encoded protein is CASRRQGFDTGELFF.

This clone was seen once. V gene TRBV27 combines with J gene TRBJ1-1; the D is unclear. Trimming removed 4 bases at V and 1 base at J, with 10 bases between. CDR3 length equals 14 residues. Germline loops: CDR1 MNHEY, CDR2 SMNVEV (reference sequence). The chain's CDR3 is CASSSLLGNTEAFF. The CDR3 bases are TGTGCCAGCAGTTCCCTTTTGGGGAACACTGAAGCTTTCTTT.